The 18 T cell receptor beta chains in this list originate from one sample, sequenced in a study of identical twins (dated by TCRdb to the mid-2010s). Library method: 5' RACE. Instrument used: Illumina HiSeq 2000. The public sequencing data were trimmed at Q25 with fastp and processed into clonotypes with MiXCR by TCRdb, which kept only in-frame beta chains. Every CDR3 protein is listed once, alongside the most common genes and DNA of its rows. In this sample the table shows hundreds of thousands of distinct CDR3 sequences, under 9% of which occur a single time. The ten largest clones add up to 0.8% to 1% of the sample. This sample also belongs to another study, concerning yellow fever vaccine responses in identical twins.

The sequenced material came from PBMCs. These receptors all stem from a woman aged 18-29 years in good health.

This clonotype was recorded many times. The chain recombines TRBV12-3 or TRBV12-4 with TRBJ2-7, with TRBD2 as a possible D gene (5 bases). The V gene lost 1 base and the J gene lost 2 bases, with 12 bases spanning the gap. CDR3 length equals 15 residues. CDR3 protein: CASSLEVANTYEQYF. The CDR3 nucleotides are TGTGCCAGCAGTTTAGAGGTAGCGAATACCTACGAGCAGTACTTC.

The table lists this clonotype with a few counts. This sequence joins TRBV2 and TRBJ2-5; D may match TRBD1 or TRBD2 (5 bases each). V lost 5 bases and J 5 bases, leaving 18 bases between the germline ends. The length of the CDR3 is 15 residues. CDR1 is SNHLY and CDR2 is FYNNEI in the germline V gene. The CDR3 DNA reads as TGTGCCAGCAGTACCCAACATCTAGGGGAGGAGACCCAGTACTTC. Its translation is CASSTQHLGEETQYF.

This rearrangement joins TRBV20-1 to TRBJ2-5; D ambiguous. In germline, CDR1 is DFQATT, CDR2 SNEGSKA (reference sequence). This CDR3 has 14 residues. V dropped 0 bases and J dropped 2 bases, with 10 bases sitting between them. The CDR3 protein is CSARDGGKQETQYF. The DNA for the CDR3 is TGCAGTGCTAGAGATGGTGGCAAACAAGAGACCCAGTACTTC.

In this sample, this clonotype turned up a few times. This chain connects TRBV18 to TRBJ2-4; D remains ambiguous. Germline V gene sequence: CDR1 KGHSH, CDR2 LQKENI. The CDR3 runs to 16 residues. Deletions cut 1 base from V and 1 base from J, with 11 bases between. CDR3 residues: CASSPLGIGAKNIQYF. CDR3 nucleotide sequence: TGTGCCAGCTCACCACTAGGGATTGGGGCCAAAAACATTCAGTACTTC.

Ten or more counts support this clonotype. CDR3 sequence: CAISATSGKRSTDTQYF. CDR3 nucleotide sequence: TGTGCCATCAGTGCGACTAGCGGGAAACGGAGCACAGATACGCAGTATTTT. The J gene is TRBJ2-3, the V gene TRBV10-3; 11 bases fit TRBD2. The J segment lost 0 bases and the V segment lost 4 bases, leaving 6 bases of the junction unmatched. The CDR3 sequence is 17 residues long. Germline CDR1 is ENHRY and CDR2 is SYGVKD.

The V gene is TRBV7-6, the J gene TRBJ2-7; a possible D gene is TRBD2 (5 bases). V was pared by 4 bases and J by 3 bases, with 19 bases between. Germline loops: CDR1 SGHVS, CDR2 FNYEAQ. This CDR3 region has 16 residues. The CDR3 reads CASSSPRPGGLYEQYF. The CDR3 DNA reads TGTGCCAGCAGCTCCCCACGGCCCGGAGGCCTCTACGAGCAGTACTTC.

The gene calls are TRBV11-2 and TRBJ2-3; 11 nucleotides line up with TRBD2. The V gene's germline CDR1 is SGHAT and CDR2 FQNNGV. This CDR3 is 16 amino acids long. Trimming cost V 3 bases and J 5 bases; bases outside gene matches: 7. In DNA, the CDR3 is TGTGCCAGCAGCTTCCACCCCGGACTAGCGGGAGATACGCAGTATTTT. Amino acids: CASSFHPGLAGDTQYF.

V gene TRBV4-1 combines with J gene TRBJ2-3; 7 bases fit TRBD2. CDR3 length equals 17 residues. V gave up 1 base and J gave up 0 bases; unmatched junction bases: 7. CDR1 is MGHRA and CDR2 is YSYEKL in the germline V gene. CDR3 coding DNA: TGCGCCAGCAGCCAAGCGTTCGCTAGCGGAAGCACAGATACGCAGTATTTT. Protein product: CASSQAFASGSTDTQYF.

There are many counts of this clonotype. The chain is built from TRBV10-3 and TRBJ2-3, with 12 positions matching TRBD2. The CDR3 extends over 19 amino acids. CDR1 is ENHRY, CDR2 SYGVKD, per germline. Losses at the gene ends were 6 bases for V and 2 bases for J; bases not matched to a gene: 15. The CDR3 loop reads CAISPPGLAGPKPTDTQYF. The CDR3 region has the DNA TGTGCCATCAGCCCTCCGGGACTAGCGGGCCCAAAGCCCACAGATACGCAGTATTTT.

This chain connects TRBV20-1 to TRBJ2-2, with 10 bases aligning to TRBD1. The J segment lost 6 bases and the V segment lost 5 bases, leaving 9 bases of the junction unmatched. The V gene's germline CDR1 is DFQATT and CDR2 SNEGSKA (reference sequence). There are 15 residues in the CDR3. The CDR3 DNA is TGCAGTGCTCCCCGACAGGGGGCGATCTCCGGGGAGCTGTTTTTT. Protein: CSAPRQGAISGELFF.

In DNA form, the CDR3 reads TGTGCCAGCAGTCCCCCCACAGGGAATAACCTTGAGACCCAGTACTTC. Translating it yields CASSPPTGNNLETQYF. This chain joins TRBV27 and TRBJ2-5; possibly TRBD1 for D (6 bases). In germline, CDR1 is MNHEY, CDR2 SMNVEV (reference sequence). There are 16 residues in the CDR3. Deletions cut 5 bases from V and 5 bases from J, with 21 bases between.

The rearrangement links TRBV6-5 to TRBJ2-7; tentatively, D is TRBD1 (6 bases). Trimming removed 3 bases from V and 4 bases from J, with 10 bases in between. Germline V gene lookup returns CDR1 MNHEY and CDR2 SVGAGI. The CDR3 loop spans 13 amino acids. CDR3 in amino acids: CASSYAGEYEQYF. Written as DNA, the CDR3 is TGTGCCAGCAGTTATGCAGGGGAGTACGAGCAGTACTTC.

This clonotype has just a few counts. The chain recombines TRBV7-2 with TRBJ2-3; a weak D match, TRBD1 (5 bases). Between the trimmed V and J ends, which lost 8 bases and 6 bases, there was a span of 12 bases. The CDR3 sequence is 12 residues long. Germline V gene data show CDR1 as SGHTA and CDR2 as FQGNSA. CDR3 protein: CASVWGQDTQYF. CDR3 bases: TGTGCCAGCGTGTGGGGCCAGGATACGCAGTATTTT. The whole variable domain, remainder taken from reference TRBV7-2 and TRBJ2-3, is GAGVSQSPSNKVTEKGKDVELRCDPISGHTALYWYRQSLGQGLEFLIYFQGNSAPDKSGLPSDRFSAERTGGSVSTLTIQRTQQEDSAVYLCASVWGQDTQYFGPGTRLTVL.

The chain combines TRBV27 with TRBJ1-3; D call uncertain. The germline V gene encodes CDR1 MNHEY and CDR2 SMNVEV (reference sequence). V was trimmed by 0 bases and J by 1 base, leaving 13 bases between them. The CDR3 length is 17 residues. CDR3 loop: CASSLSGNRGSGNTIYF. The DNA of the CDR3 is TGTGCCAGCAGTTTATCCGGGAATCGCGGATCTGGAAACACCATATATTTT.

This clonotype occurred a few times. J is TRBJ2-7 and V is TRBV4-2; TRBD2 agrees at 10 bases. CDR1 and CDR2 from the germline V gene are LGHNA and YNFKEQ. The CDR3 contains 16 residues. The J segment lost 4 bases and the V segment lost 0 bases, leaving 6 bases of the junction unmatched. The DNA for the CDR3 is TGTGCCAGCAGCCAAGATGGCCTAGCGGGAGAATACGAGCAGTACTTC. Amino acids: CASSQDGLAGEYEQYF.

This clonotype came up a few times. V and J are TRBV7-2 and TRBJ2-7; TRBD2 agrees at 10 bases. Germline CDR1 is SGHTA and CDR2 is FQGNSA. This CDR3 is 16 amino acids long. J lost 6 bases, V lost 2 bases, and 10 bases had no gene match. CDR3 sequence reads: CASSLKAGGQSLEQYF. DNA of the CDR3: TGTGCCAGCAGCTTAAAAGCGGGGGGGCAATCCCTCGAGCAGTACTTC.

The table lists this clonotype with a count of one. The chain couples TRBV5-4 to TRBJ1-1; 9 bases match TRBD1. This CDR3 has 12 residues. Unmatched junction bases numbered 4, after V lost 2 bases and J lost 11 bases. Per the germline V gene, CDR1 is SGHNT and CDR2 is YYREEE (reference sequence). The CDR3 DNA sequence: TGTGCCAGCAGCTTTGGGACAGGGCGGGCTTTCTTT. Amino acids: CASSFGTGRAFF. Full variable domain (missing parts from reference TRBV5-4 and TRBJ1-1): ETGVTQSPTHLIKTRGQQVTLRCSSQSGHNTVSWYQQALGQGPQFIFQYYREEENGRGNFPPRFSGLQFPNYSSELNVNALELDDSALYLCASSFGTGRAFFGQGTRLTVV.

This clonotype turned up a few times. V is TRBV10-3 and J is TRBJ1-1; D remains ambiguous. The CDR3 totals 14 residues. Germline loops: CDR1 ENHRY, CDR2 SYGVKD. Trimming pared 3 bases from V and 1 base from J, leaving 9 bases between. The CDR3 protein is CAISDPSSNTEAFF. CDR3 coding DNA: TGTGCCATCAGTGATCCCAGCTCGAACACTGAAGCTTTCTTT.